This entry describes one T cell receptor (beta chain). Researchers amplified the TCR beta CDR3 regions from RNA transcripts. The HTBI primer set served for first-round RT-PCR of the TCR CDR3. TCRdb itself ran the multiplex PCR reads through MiXCR, one entry per CDR3 protein. Found here are some 490,000 distinct CDR3 sequences, 20% to 25% of them singletons; the top ten hold around 54%. V was cut by 0 bases and J by 6 bases, with 12 bases left in between. CDR3 length: 15 amino acids. CDR1 and CDR2 from the germline V gene are LGHNA and YSLEER. It was uncontrolled infection, other autoimmune disease, pregnancy or lactation that excluded patients. Diagnoses were made from clinical symptoms, serum measures (thyroxine and TRAb), thyroid ultrasound and orbital computed tomography. The data are from a study of T cells in Graves' hyperthyroidism and ophthalmopathy.

The rearrangement links TRBV4-3 to TRBJ2-1; D is undetermined. This clonotype was sampled from a woman in her 70s with Graves' ophthalmopathy. The specimen sequenced was blood. The chain's CDR3 is CASSQEGAGFNEQFF. In DNA form, the CDR3 reads TGCGCCAGCAGCCAAGAAGGTGCAGGCTTCAATGAGCAGTTCTTC.